The rows below give T cell receptor beta chains drawn from one sample of a study of human CD8 memory T cell subsets. TCRdb re-called the 5' RACE reads, yielding one record per CDR3 amino acid sequence without DNA. Its table lists thousands of distinct CDR3 sequences. Sequencing was carried out using CD8+ T cells from PBMCs. These receptors were taken from a human donor in good health. CDR3s include the opening cysteine and the closing phenylalanine or tryptophan. Fields, in order: J gene, V gene, clone size, CDR3 protein. Clone size is not always given. Where it is, it says once, few, many or a class for expanded clones.

J: TRBJ1-6; V: TRBV20-1; size: -; CDR3: CSAREVGGSSYNSPLHF
J: TRBJ1-5; V: TRBV27; size: medium-sized; CDR3: CASTLDGRRSNQPQHF
J: TRBJ2-1; V: TRBV15; size: -; CDR3: CATSYSGKANEQFF
J: TRBJ2-1; V: TRBV2; size: -; CDR3: CASSAPGGTSRNNEQFF
J: TRBJ1-2; V: TRBV11-2; size: -; CDR3: CASSLFRGGYTF
J: TRBJ1-1; V: TRBV5-6; size: medium-sized; CDR3: CASSWWDTENTEAFF
J: TRBJ2-7; V: TRBV11-2; size: -; CDR3: CASSLGAGPAYEQYF
J: TRBJ2-3; V: TRBV12-5; size: -; CDR3: CASGSSLAGEVDTQYF
J: TRBJ1-1; V: TRBV4-2; size: medium-sized; CDR3: CASSQRSTGYTEAFF
J: TRBJ2-5; V: TRBV14; size: -; CDR3: CASSSGTRPQETQYF
J: TRBJ2-1; V: TRBV3-1; size: -; CDR3: CASSGQVSLGEQFF
J: TRBJ2-7; V: TRBV7-9; size: -; CDR3: CASSLVDYEQYF
J: TRBJ1-2; V: TRBV6-5; size: -; CDR3: CASSLGHLNGYTF
J: TRBJ2-2; V: TRBV6-5; size: -; CDR3: CASSPTLAAYTGELFF
J: TRBJ2-1; V: TRBV24-1; size: medium-sized; CDR3: CATSDSMEPYNEQFF
J: TRBJ2-5; V: TRBV5-1; size: -; CDR3: CASSLVAFNQETQYF
J: TRBJ2-3; V: TRBV29-1; size: -; CDR3: CSGGTGLGADTQYF
J: TRBJ2-5; V: TRBV12-3/TRBV12-4; size: -; CDR3: CASSYGGIAGQETQYF
J: TRBJ2-2; V: TRBV7-8; size: -; CDR3: CASSLGPGTGELFF
J: TRBJ2-1; V: TRBV28; size: -; CDR3: CASSYRGLAGGEQFF
J: TRBJ2-1; V: TRBV2; size: -; CDR3: CASSETESYNEQFF
J: TRBJ2-7; V: TRBV2; size: -; CDR3: CASRGTSEYEQYF
J: TRBJ2-1; V: TRBV28; size: -; CDR3: CASHGTSSYNEQFF
J: TRBJ2-7; V: TRBV29-1; size: -; CDR3: CSVATGDSYEQYF
J: TRBJ2-1; V: TRBV21-1; size: -; CDR3: CASSKDIKPRLAGLLNEQFF
J: TRBJ2-1; V: TRBV12-3/TRBV12-4; size: -; CDR3: CASSPPGGLYNEQFF
J: TRBJ2-7; V: TRBV5-4; size: -; CDR3: CASSATGTYEQYF
J: TRBJ2-2; V: TRBV29-1; size: medium-sized; CDR3: CSVNGARGDTGELFF
J: TRBJ2-2; V: TRBV7-6; size: -; CDR3: CASSLGGGGPGTGELFF
J: TRBJ2-7; V: TRBV7-6; size: medium-sized; CDR3: CASSLAVGTTYEQYF
J: TRBJ2-5; V: TRBV7-3; size: -; CDR3: CASSLEGHSGETQYF
J: TRBJ2-5; V: TRBV29-1; size: -; CDR3: CSVEAGQYSLTYQETQYF
J: TRBJ2-1; V: TRBV11-2; size: -; CDR3: CASSFLRILGYNEQFF
J: TRBJ2-1; V: TRBV2; size: -; CDR3: CATQVVAGLNEQFF
J: TRBJ2-3; V: TRBV27; size: -; CDR3: CASSLLAGGDTQYF